One and the same sample provided the 5 T cell receptor beta chains below, sequenced in a study of shared clonotypes between healthy human individuals. The method was immunoSEQ multiplex PCR; TCRdb's version includes in-frame clones alone and lacks a portion of them. The table records roughly 200,000 clones, around 63% of them present only once. Sequencing input: memory CD4+ T cells sorted from blood. Subset specified: CD45RA-negative fraction. The receptors come from a man younger than 40 in good health.

For the CDR3, the DNA is TGTGCCAGCAGCTCCCACCCGGCTAGCGGGAGCTACAATGAGCAGTTCTTC. As protein: CASSSHPASGSYNEQFF. This chain connects TRBV7-2 to TRBJ2-1, with 10 bases fitting TRBD2. The germline V gene has CDR1 SGHTA and CDR2 FQGNSA. With 4 bases clipped from V and 3 bases from J, the junction kept 9 bases outside the gene matches. The CDR3 loop spans 17 amino acids.

This clone was observed a handful of times. The chain carries TRBV14 and TRBJ2-2; TRBD2 agrees at 10 bases. In germline, CDR1 is SGHDN, CDR2 FVKESK. V was pared by 4 bases and J by 7 bases, with 9 bases of the junction left unmatched. The CDR3 sequence is 16 residues long. The CDR3: CASSRTSGIRGGELFF. In DNA, the CDR3 is TGTGCCAGCAGCCGAACTAGCGGGATTCGGGGCGGGGAGCTGTTTTTT.

This clone was detected only a few times. The chain combines TRBV5-4 with TRBJ1-2; unclear D gene. The V end lost 0 bases, the J end lost 4 bases, and 7 bases lay between the germline ends. The CDR3 length is 13 residues. Germline V gene data show CDR1 as SGHNT and CDR2 as YYREEE (reference sequence). CDR3 region: CASSLADPYGYTF. The CDR3 DNA follows: TGTGCCAGCAGCTTGGCCGACCCCTATGGCTACACCTTC.

The chain recombines TRBV15 with TRBJ2-5; tentative D call: TRBD1 (5 bases). Trimming shortened V by 1 base and J by 3 bases, and 6 bases separated the two germline ends. The CDR3 totals 13 residues. The germline gives CDR1 LNHNV, CDR2 YYDKDF (reference sequence). CDR3 sequence: CATSRGQKETQYF. CDR3 DNA sequence: TGTGCCACCAGCAGAGGACAGAAAGAGACCCAGTACTTC.

The rearrangement links TRBV6-5 to TRBJ2-1; tentatively, D is TRBD2 (6 bases). This CDR3 comprises 14 residues. From germline, CDR1 is MNHEY and CDR2 SVGAGI. The germline V and J ends were trimmed by 3 bases and 8 bases, with 14 bases remaining between them. Here the CDR3 DNA reads TGTGCCAGCAGTTATGGTCTGGCGGGACATGAGCAGTTCTTC. It translates to CASSYGLAGHEQFF.